One and the same sample provided the 10 T cell receptor beta chains below, sequenced in a study of human T cells and chemical hapten exposure (dated by TCRdb to the early 2020s). Per the publication, the time point label means: patch test 1, 2 weeks after DPC sensitization. The treatment or condition label corresponds to: therapeutic diphenylcyclopropenone sensitization with weekly scalp DPC. Receptor amplification or capture employed RACE. The sequencer listed for this sample is NextSeq 500. TCRdb reprocessed the public reads (quality trimming at Q25 with fastp, clone calling with MiXCR) and kept in-frame beta chains. Rows matching on CDR3 protein sequence are summarized as one entry with the most common DNA and genes. The sample table contains about 360,000 distinct CDR3 sequences; only one count was recorded for under 9% of them. The ten largest clones capture approximately 8% of the sample. The source was whole blood, collected in connection with sensitization to the hapten diphenylcyclopropenone (DPC). These receptors were collected from a woman under 30 with alopecia areata. Some clones in this sample may be carry-over from other donors' samples.

Concerning this clonotype itself: The junction departs from the called germline gene at one end, perhaps through a read error. The chain's CDR3 is CVSSPRIGSEAFF. The CDR3, as DNA: TGTGTCAGCTCACCACGGATTGGGTCTGAAGCTTTCTTT. This chain connects TRBV18 to TRBJ1-1, with no clear D. Germline CDR1 is KGHSH and CDR2 is LQKENI. The CDR3 loop spans 13 amino acids.

The V gene is TRBV6-2 or TRBV6-3, the J gene TRBJ1-1; no firm D call. Trimming cost V 3 bases and J 1 base, with 9 bases left between them. Germline V gene sequence: CDR1 MNHEY, CDR2 SVGEGT. CDR3 length: 14 residues. For the CDR3, the DNA is TGTGCCAGCAGTTATTGGTCGGGGAACACTGAAGCTTTCTTT. Translated, it gives CASSYWSGNTEAFF.

This clonotype appeared many times. The chain employs TRBV20-1 and TRBJ2-2, with D maybe TRBD2 (6 bases). This CDR3 region has 12 residues. Germline CDR1 reads DFQATT; CDR2 reads SNEGSKA (reference sequence). Deletions cut 6 bases from V and 5 bases from J, with 10 bases between. Here the CDR3 reads CSARRGTGELFF. CDR3 nucleotide sequence: TGCAGTGCCAGGCGGGGAACCGGGGAGCTGTTTTTT.

The genes are TRBV12-3 or TRBV12-4 and TRBJ1-6, with 8 positions matching TRBD1. The CDR3 consists of 14 residues. V was pared by 6 bases and J by 9 bases, with 7 bases of the junction left unmatched. The CDR3 is CASRSTGVGSPLHF. The DNA for the CDR3 is TGTGCCAGCAGATCGACAGGGGTTGGTTCACCCCTCCACTTT.

This clonotype was detected only a few times. The chain carries TRBV18 and TRBJ1-2, with TRBD1 identical over 10 bases. V was pared by 4 bases and J by 5 bases, with 10 bases of the junction left unmatched. This CDR3 region has 16 residues. Germline V gene lookup returns CDR1 KGHSH and CDR2 LQKENI. The CDR3 DNA reads as TGTGCCAGCTCACTCGCAACGGGACAGGGGACATATGGCTACACCTTC. Translated, it gives CASSLATGQGTYGYTF.

The chain links TRBV5-1 to TRBJ2-5, with 9 nucleotides matching TRBD1. The ends lost 0 bases at V and 5 bases at J; junction bases unmatched: 8. Germline values: CDR1 SGHRS, CDR2 YFSETQ. CDR3 length: 16 amino acids. For the CDR3, the DNA is TGCGCCAGCAGCTTGGCCCCGGGACAGGGAAGGGAGACCCAGTACTTC. Protein product: CASSLAPGQGRETQYF.

This clonotype has only a few counts. For the CDR3, the DNA is TGCGCCAGCAGCCAAGTTGGGGGACAGATTAATGAAAAACTGTTTTTT. Translating it yields CASSQVGGQINEKLFF. The chain is built from TRBV4-1 and TRBJ1-4, with TRBD1 matching over 7 bases. The CDR3 length is 16 residues. After removal of 1 base from V and 4 bases from J, the junction contained 6 bases not matched to a gene. Germline CDR1 is MGHRA and CDR2 is YSYEKL.

The rearrangement joins TRBV6-1 to TRBJ1-4; D remains ambiguous. Germline V gene lookup returns CDR1 MNHNS and CDR2 SASEGT. V dropped 5 bases and J dropped 3 bases, with 16 bases sitting between them. The CDR3 is 16 amino acids. CDR3 region: CASSNPNSAANEKLFF. CDR3 bases: TGTGCCAGCAGTAATCCTAACAGTGCGGCTAATGAAAAACTGTTTTTT.

This clonotype was counted only a few times. This rearrangement joins TRBV6-5 to TRBJ2-5; D may correspond to TRBD1 or TRBD2 (5 bases each). Trimming stripped 2 bases from V and 4 bases from J, with 8 bases between. CDR1 is MNHEY, CDR2 SVGAGI, per germline. The CDR3 loop spans 13 amino acids. CDR3 amino acids: CASSYEGSETQYF. DNA of the CDR3: TGTGCCAGCAGTTACGAGGGGTCAGAGACCCAGTACTTC.

This clonotype was counted ten times or more. V and J are TRBV27 and TRBJ2-3, with 8 nucleotides matching TRBD2. The CDR3 has 16 amino acids. V was pared by 0 bases and J by 2 bases, with 4 bases of the junction left unmatched. Germline lookup yields CDR1 MNHEY and CDR2 SMNVEV (reference sequence). The CDR3, as DNA: TGTGCCAGCAGTTTATCCGCCGGGAGGGTCACAGATACGCAGTATTTT. Translating it yields CASSLSAGRVTDTQYF.